The sequence of this T cell receptor (beta chain) was determined in a study of T-cell memory formation after mild COVID-19. The overall study: Across donors, TCR clusters were largely donor specific. Findings and caveats of the study: CD4+ bias marked clones expanding day 15 to 37, unlike balanced contracting clones.

This clonotype came up a few times. What it binds is not known. After 5'RACE with constant-segment primers, TCR alpha and TCR beta cDNA libraries carrying sample barcodes and UMIs were obtained. TCRdb re-called the 5' RACE reads with MiXCR, one entry per CDR3 protein. The data contain under 550,000 distinct CDR3 sequences, 18% of them singletons. Germline V CDR1 and CDR2: SGHTA, FQGTGA. Germline trimming cut 5 bases from V and 8 bases from J; bases unmatched to any gene: 8. This CDR3 region has 16 residues. Sample: PBMCs or a T cell subset sorted from them (not recorded which). The gene calls are TRBV7-3 and TRBJ2-1; 14 nucleotides line up with TRBD2. The TCR sequence derives from an adult woman who had mild COVID-19 (a few samples of this study predate the infection). Cell type and time point are not known. Here the CDR3 DNA reads TGTGCCAGCAGCCCTGAAGGGGGACTAGCGGGAGATGAGCAGTTCTTC. Its translation is CASSPEGGLAGDEQFF. Together with reference TRBV7-3 and TRBJ2-1, the CDR3 gives the full variable domain: GAGVSQTPSNKVTEKGKYVELRCDPISGHTALYWYRQSLGQGPEFLIYFQGTGAADDSGLPNDRFFAVRPEGSVSTLKIQRTERGDSAVYLCASSPEGGLAGDEQFFGPGTRLTVL.